The entry below gives a single T cell receptor beta chain sequence along with its context. This sample is part of a study of TIL therapy for anti-PD-1-resistant metastatic lung cancer. About the study: Tumor harvest preceded PD-1/PD-L1 blockade, followed by nivolumab treatment. Median patient age was nearly 55, ranging about 38-80 years. Median tumor mutation burden was 1.5 mutations per megabase.

Germline V CDR1 and CDR2: SGHNT, YENEEA. The CDR3 has 16 residues. After removal of 5 bases from V and 0 bases from J, the junction contained 4 bases not matched to a gene. The libraries were made with immunoSEQ v3. Sequencing depth was 1.9 million or so read pairs for survey level, about 5-6 million for deep. Sequencing used immunoSEQ multiplex PCR; TCRdb keeps in-frame clones, though not all of them. The sample records approximately 30,000 clones, 74% being singletons. Specified time point: pre-treatment sample, taken before nivolumab and TIL therapy. The sequence came from a woman aged 30 to 85 with non-small cell lung cancer. The sequencing here drew on blood, taken at baseline. The chain joins TRBV11-3 to TRBJ2-1, with 10 nucleotides matching TRBD1. The DNA of the CDR3 is TGTGCCAGCAGCCTCCGGACAGGGGGCTCCTACAATGAGCAGTTCTTC. Protein product: CASSLRTGGSYNEQFF. Using reference TRBV11-3 and TRBJ2-1 for the parts outside the CDR3, the full variable domain is EAGVVQSPRYKIIEKKQPVAFWCNPISGHNTLYWYLQNLGQGPELLIRYENEEAVDDSQLPKDRFSAERLKGVDSTLKIQPAELGDSAVYLCASSLRTGGSYNEQFFGPGTRLTVL.